This T cell receptor (beta chain) was profiled in a study of response to subunit inactivated influenza vaccine. This CDR3 is built from 16 residues. The germline gives CDR1 LGHDT, CDR2 YNNKEL (reference sequence). V was pared by 2 bases and J by 1 base, with 5 bases of the junction left unmatched. From the RT-PCR reads, TCRdb called clonotypes with MiXCR, one entry per CDR3 protein. Of hundreds of thousands of distinct CDR3 sequences listed, 11% to 15% are singletons. Sequenced here: PBMCs from blood, sampled around 15 days before vaccination. This sequence originates from a man aged 50 to 59 who received an inactivated influenza vaccine. The genes are TRBV3-1 and TRBJ1-1; 9 bases align to TRBD1. The CDR3 DNA sequence: TGTGCCAGCAGCCAAAGGACAGGGGTCCCGAACACTGAAGCTTTCTTT. Protein sequence: CASSQRTGVPNTEAFF.